These 21 T cell receptor beta chains came from one sample sequenced in a study of T cell repertoires in cytomegalovirus infection. One entry per CDR3 protein results from TCRdb running MiXCR on the reads. The sample lists around 200,000 distinct CDR3 sequences; about 18% were seen once. The sequenced material came from CD8+ T cells from PBMCs. Source of these receptors: a human donor in good health (CMV status not recorded). Some clones in this sample may be carry-over from other donors' samples.

This clonotype was seen a handful of times. The chain carries TRBV20-1 and TRBJ2-7, with 7 bases fitting TRBD1. CDR1 and CDR2 (germline): DFQATT, SNEGSKA (reference sequence). The CDR3 covers 16 residues. V lost 2 bases to trimming and J lost 3 bases; unmatched junction nucleotides: 13. CDR3 protein: CSARSWETGSFYEQYF. The CDR3 coding sequence is TGCAGTGCTAGATCTTGGGAGACAGGGAGCTTCTACGAGCAGTACTTC.

CDR3 amino acids: CASSLGGAYQPQHF. The CDR3 DNA sequence: TGTGCCAGCAGTCTAGGAGGGGCCTATCAGCCCCAGCATTTT. J is TRBJ1-5 and V is TRBV11-2, with D possibly being TRBD1 (5 bases). This CDR3 is 14 amino acids long. Trimming removed 6 bases from V and 5 bases from J, with 14 bases in between. Per the germline V gene, CDR1 is SGHAT and CDR2 is FQNNGV.

This clonotype occurred many times. The V and J genes are TRBV7-8 and TRBJ1-1, with a possible D match to TRBD1 (6 bases). The germline gives CDR1 SGHVS, CDR2 FQNEAQ. There are 14 residues in the CDR3. Trimming cost V 6 bases and J 0 bases, with 11 bases left between them. CDR3 residues: CASREQGMNTEAFF. CDR3 nucleotides: TGTGCCAGCAGGGAACAGGGTATGAACACTGAAGCTTTCTTT. Looking up the rest from reference TRBV7-8 and TRBJ1-1 gives the full variable domain: GAGVSQSPRYKVAKRGQDVALRCDPISGHVSLFWYQQALGQGPEFLTYFQNEAQLDKSGLPSDRFFAERPEGSVSTLKIQRTQQEDSAVYLCASREQGMNTEAFFGQGTRLTVV.

V is TRBV20-1 and J is TRBJ1-2, with 12 bases matching TRBD1. Germline V CDR1 and CDR2: DFQATT, SNEGSKA (reference sequence). The CDR3 is 14 residues long. The V gene end was trimmed by 5 bases and the J gene end by 5 bases; junction bases not matched to a gene: 6. CDR3 loop: CSAAGTGGFYGYTF. The CDR3 bases are TGCAGTGCTGCCGGGACAGGGGGCTTTTATGGCTACACCTTC.

Here the CDR3 reads CASSLVGTLHWGDEQFF. CDR3 DNA: TGTGCCAGCAGCTTAGTAGGCACTCTTCACTGGGGCGATGAGCAGTTCTTC. This chain joins TRBV11-2 and TRBJ2-1, with TRBD1 as a possible D gene (5 bases). The CDR3 sequence is 17 residues long. Trimming removed 1 base at V and 8 bases at J, with 21 bases between. CDR1 SGHAT and CDR2 FQNNGV come from the germline V gene.

V and J are TRBV11-2 and TRBJ2-7; D is possibly TRBD1 (6 bases). Trimming left V 0 bases short and J 0 bases short, with 9 bases between. The CDR3 spans 15 residues. Germline V gives CDR1 SGHAT, CDR2 FQNNGV. The CDR3 here is CASSLEGGTSYEQYF. DNA for the CDR3: TGTGCCAGCAGCTTAGAAGGGGGAACCTCCTACGAGCAGTACTTC.

The chain couples TRBV7-3 to TRBJ1-2, with 9 bases aligning to TRBD1. Germline V gene sequence: CDR1 SGHTA, CDR2 FQGTGA. V lost 5 bases to trimming and J lost 5 bases; unmatched junction nucleotides: 6. The CDR3 is 14 amino acids. The CDR3 sequence is CASSPGQGFYGYTF. The CDR3 bases are TGTGCCAGCAGCCCCGGACAGGGGTTTTATGGCTACACCTTC.

This clonotype was observed at least ten times. The rearrangement links TRBV7-2 to TRBJ1-1, with 7 bases fitting TRBD1. The V gene's germline CDR1 is SGHTA and CDR2 FQGNSA. The CDR3 length is 12 residues. V lost 6 bases, J lost 10 bases, and 8 bases stayed unmatched. The CDR3 reads CASRGQAKGAFF. CDR3 DNA sequence: TGTGCCAGCAGAGGACAGGCGAAGGGAGCTTTCTTT.

This sequence joins TRBV6-2 or TRBV6-3 and TRBJ1-5; TRBD1 might be the D (5 bases). V lost 2 bases and J 4 bases, leaving 15 bases between the germline ends. The CDR3 covers 16 residues. From germline, CDR1 is MNHEY and CDR2 SVGEGT. The CDR3 sequence: CASSYEGIRENQPQHF. CDR3 sequence (DNA): TGTGCCAGCAGTTACGAGGGGATCCGGGAGAATCAGCCCCAGCATTTT.

This clonotype was seen a handful of times. The rearrangement uses TRBV12-3 or TRBV12-4 and TRBJ1-2; D is uncertain. The CDR3 has 14 amino acids. Trimming removed 0 bases at V and 4 bases at J, with 9 bases between. The CDR3 protein is CASSLALVSYGYTF. CDR3 nucleotide sequence: TGTGCCAGCAGTTTAGCGTTGGTTAGCTATGGCTACACCTTC.

A few counts support this clonotype. V usage is TRBV12-3 or TRBV12-4 and J usage is TRBJ1-5; TRBD1 might be the D (5 bases). CDR3 length equals 14 residues. Trimming pared 1 base from V and 4 bases from J, leaving 8 bases between. The CDR3 nucleotides read TGTGCCAGCAGTTTAGTGGCAGGGAATCAGCCCCAGCATTTT. This encodes CASSLVAGNQPQHF.

This clonotype was counted between two and nine times. The V gene is TRBV4-1, the J gene TRBJ2-7; maybe TRBD2 (6 bases). Between the trimmed V and J ends, which lost 0 bases and 9 bases, there was a span of 15 bases. This CDR3 is built from 14 residues. Germline CDR1 MGHRA, CDR2 YSYEKL. CDR3 region: CASSQEGLPEGQYF. Written as DNA, the CDR3 is TGCGCCAGCAGCCAAGAGGGACTGCCTGAGGGGCAGTACTTC.

This clonotype was seen at least ten times. DNA of the CDR3: TGTGCCAGCAGCTTATGGGGAAATAGCAATCAGCCCCAGCATTTT. This translates into CASSLWGNSNQPQHF. The rearrangement links TRBV7-8 to TRBJ1-5, with D unresolved. CDR3 length: 15 residues. Germline V gives CDR1 SGHVS, CDR2 FQNEAQ. Trimming cost V 2 bases and J 0 bases, with 8 bases left between them. The full variable domain, in which reference TRBV7-8 and TRBJ1-5 provide the parts outside the CDR3, is GAGVSQSPRYKVAKRGQDVALRCDPISGHVSLFWYQQALGQGPEFLTYFQNEAQLDKSGLPSDRFFAERPEGSVSTLKIQRTQQEDSAVYLCASSLWGNSNQPQHFGDGTRLSIL.

The sample holds a few counts of this clonotype. The V call is TRBV7-2, the J call TRBJ2-1; TRBD1 or TRBD2 may be the D gene (5 bases each). Germline V gene sequence: CDR1 SGHTA, CDR2 FQGNSA. Trimming removed 1 base at V and 4 bases at J, with 17 bases between. This CDR3 contains 17 residues. This CDR3 is CASSLGSGDRTYNEQFF. The CDR3 nucleotides are TGTGCCAGCAGCTTAGGATCCGGGGACCGGACTTACAATGAGCAGTTCTTC.

This clonotype was counted a few times. The chain has TRBV6-2 or TRBV6-3 and TRBJ2-7; D may correspond to TRBD1 or TRBD2 (5 bases each). The V gene lost 6 bases and the J gene lost 3 bases, with 15 bases spanning the gap. CDR3 size: 14 residues. Germline CDR1 is MNHEY and CDR2 is SVGEGT. In DNA form, the CDR3 reads TGTGCCAGCAGCCCCCGGGACGGCCTCTACGAGCAGTACTTC. As protein: CASSPRDGLYEQYF.

The gene calls are TRBV4-1 and TRBJ1-5; unclear D gene. This CDR3 is built from 15 residues. The V gene lost 4 bases and the J gene lost 1 base, with 11 bases spanning the gap. Looked up from germline, CDR1 is MGHRA and CDR2 is YSYEKL. Here the CDR3 DNA reads TGCGCCAGCAGCCCTTATACAGAGAGCAATCAGCCCCAGCATTTT. Translated: CASSPYTESNQPQHF.

This rearrangement joins TRBV28 to TRBJ2-2, with 11 bases fitting TRBD1. Germline V lookup: CDR1 MDHEN, CDR2 SYDVKM. V shed 5 bases and J 5 bases; nucleotides not matched to a gene: 7. The length of the CDR3 is 16 residues. CDR3 loop: CASSPTDRGLTGELFF. The CDR3 DNA follows: TGTGCCAGCAGTCCCACGGACAGGGGGCTAACCGGGGAGCTGTTTTTT.

This clonotype came up many times. J is TRBJ2-7 and V is TRBV7-2; 12 positions agree with TRBD2. This CDR3 has 15 residues. V lost 3 bases, J lost 4 bases, and 4 bases stayed unmatched. The germline gives CDR1 SGHTA, CDR2 FQGNSA. This CDR3 reads CASSLTSGGPYEQYF. Here the CDR3 DNA reads TGTGCCAGCAGCTTGACTAGCGGGGGCCCGTACGAGCAGTACTTC.

This clonotype was counted only a few times. This chain uses TRBV12-3 or TRBV12-4 with TRBJ1-2; D gene unclear. Deletions cut 2 bases from V and 8 bases from J, with 18 bases between. CDR3 length equals 15 residues. The CDR3 reads CASSLTVTDLSGYTF. The CDR3 coding sequence is TGTGCCAGCAGTTTAACTGTGACCGACTTGTCAGGCTACACCTTC.

This clonotype has only one observation. This sequence joins TRBV7-6 and TRBJ1-5, with a tentative D call TRBD1 (5 bases). The CDR3 has 14 amino acids. The V and J ends lost 8 bases and 3 bases respectively, with 14 bases between them. Germline CDR1 is SGHVS and CDR2 is FNYEAQ. CDR3 amino acids: CASAPQGSNQPQHF. The CDR3 bases are TGTGCCAGCGCTCCTCAGGGATCCAATCAGCCCCAGCATTTT.

This clonotype was seen a few times. The chain has TRBV28 and TRBJ2-2; no definite D call. The V and J ends lost 5 bases and 3 bases respectively, with 7 bases between them. The germline V gene encodes CDR1 MDHEN and CDR2 SYDVKM. The CDR3 sequence is 13 residues long. CDR3 amino acids: CASSHSYTGELFF. The CDR3 nucleotides read TGTGCCAGCAGTCACAGTTACACCGGGGAGCTGTTTTTT.